This TCR beta chain appears in the sequencing data of a study of cytomegalovirus exposure and HLA in healthy donors. The study ran its PCR with 60 Vbeta and 13 Jbeta primers. TCRdb's table, derived via immunoSEQ multiplex PCR, lists solely in-frame clones and lacks some. The sample consists of about 180,000 clones, 77% of them appearing once. Details on this clone: Its antigen is not identified.

The study's findings and limits: The likely origin of a cluster of highly shared sequence variants was a sequencing artifact. In vitro, a few CMV-associated chains proved specific for CMV antigens. Most TCR sequences proved rare, with some public TCRs found in many donors. It was 150 to 200 TCR beta chains that were listed as cytomegalovirus-associated.

CDR3 size: 15 residues. Germline loops: CDR1 MNHEY, CDR2 SMNVEV (reference sequence). Trimming took 2 bases from V and 5 from J, leaving 13 bases between them. This TCR was recovered from a woman aged 60-75 years in good health and CMV-seropositive. Sequencing used PBMCs. The V and J genes are TRBV27 and TRBJ2-1, with a tentative D call TRBD2 (8 bases). The CDR3 spells CASSLRSGTDNEQFF. CDR3 DNA: TGTGCCAGCAGTTTACGTAGCGGGACAGACAATGAGCAGTTCTTC.